This is a list of T cell receptor beta chains from one sample in a study of T cell responses to AZD1222 COVID-19 vaccine. Clones were read by immunoSEQ multiplex PCR, and TCRdb kept only the in-frame ones, dropping some. The data contain about 110,000 clones, around 84% of them singletons. The sequencing used peripheral blood, collected on day 0 of AZD1222 vaccination. The origin of the receptors is an adult in good health. Both conserved end residues are part of each CDR3.

V | CDR3
TRBV11-3 | CASSLGVSGEGWETQYF
TRBV10-3 | CAIGTESTDTQYF
TRBV6-5 | CASSPGRDRGPEAFF
TRBV7-9 | CASSKGPVLGYGYTF
TRBV3-1/TRBV3-2 | CASSQRGETQYF
TRBV3-1/TRBV3-2 | CASSQGLAGDYNEQFF
TRBV30 | CAWSGAIRNTEAFF
TRBV5-1 | CASSPGQMVNTEAFF
TRBV5-6 | CASSPKGHLGSNQPQHF
TRBV18 | CASSPPNRGNTEAFF
TRBV5-1 | CASSLESRPNTEAFF
TRBV28 | CASSPRQGPTEAFF
TRBV6-5 | CASNLKGAGNQPQHF
TRBV10-3 | CAISEAIGELFF
TRBV30 | CAWSVMDTETQYF
TRBV9 | CASSTATGRLNTGELFF